The 20 T cell receptor beta chains below were found in one sample sequenced in a study of shared clonotypes between healthy human individuals (dated by TCRdb to about 2020). Library preparation employed the immunoSEQ multiplex PCR assay. Held by TCRdb, this immuneACCESS table contains in-frame sequences only and omits some clones. Under half of the omission traces to an unresolved V gene where checked; the cause of the rest is unknown. Counted in this sample were under 85,000 clones; about 64% of them appeared once. Around 50% of the sample comes from the top ten. Material: memory CD8+ T cells sorted from blood. The meaning of the sample's cell subset or site label: CD45RO+ cells pooled with CCR7-negative TemRA cells. The receptor set was obtained from a man aged 25 to 40 in good health.

As DNA, the CDR3 is TGTGCCAGCAGCCAAGAGGGCGTTATGCAATACACCGGGGAGCTGTTTTTT. As protein: CASSQEGVMQYTGELFF. The chain is built from TRBV14 and TRBJ2-2; D ambiguous. Germline V gene sequence: CDR1 SGHDN, CDR2 FVKESK. The CDR3 totals 17 residues. V lost 0 bases to trimming and J lost 3 bases, with 14 bases between them.

Worth noting for this clone: The junction and the germline gene differ at one end; a read error may be behind it. The rearrangement uses TRBV7-7 and TRBJ2-6; D ambiguous. The germline V gene has CDR1 SSHAT and CDR2 FNYEAQ (reference sequence). This CDR3 contains 15 residues. CDR3 sequence: CASSFDNSGANVLTF. Here the CDR3 DNA reads TGTGCTAGCAGCTTCGACAACTCTGGGGCCAACGTCCTGACTTTC.

V and J are TRBV5-1 and TRBJ2-1, with 12 nucleotides matching TRBD2. V lost 2 bases and J lost 0; bases outside the gene matches: 9. The germline gives CDR1 SGHRS, CDR2 YFSETQ. The CDR3 has 19 amino acids. The CDR3 coding sequence is TGCGCCAGCAGCTTTTCTAGCGGGAGGGCCTCTAGCTCCTACAATGAGCAGTTCTTC. It codes for CASSFSSGRASSSYNEQFF.

V and J are TRBV27 and TRBJ2-1; D is undetermined. There are 13 residues in the CDR3. Germline-derived CDR1 and CDR2 are MNHEY and SMNVEV (reference sequence). The V end lost 3 bases, the J end lost 0 bases, and 3 bases lay between the germline ends. CDR3 DNA sequence: TGTGCCAGCAGTTTTGGCTCCTACAATGAGCAGTTCTTC. Translating it yields CASSFGSYNEQFF.

The rearrangement uses TRBV11-2 and TRBJ2-5, with TRBD2 matching 9 bases. This CDR3 contains 16 residues. Germline V lookup: CDR1 SGHAT, CDR2 FQNNGV. With V trimmed by 1 base and J by 5 bases, 8 bases remained unmatched. In DNA, the CDR3 is TGTGCCAGCAGCTTAGTGCCGCGGGAGGGAGGGGAGACCCAGTACTTC. This codes for CASSLVPREGGETQYF.

V is TRBV7-2 and J is TRBJ1-4; D is perhaps TRBD1 (5 bases). The germline CDR1 and CDR2 sequences are SGHTA and FQGNSA. This CDR3 contains 15 residues. The ends were cut back, 4 bases at V and 8 bases at J, with 17 bases in the middle. The chain's CDR3 is CASSSDPTQVEKLFF. In nucleotides, the CDR3 is TGTGCCAGCAGCTCTGACCCGACACAGGTCGAAAAACTGTTTTTT.

The sample holds one count of this clone. At one end, the junction sequence differs from germline, possibly due to a read error. The chain links TRBV7-2 to TRBJ2-3, with D maybe TRBD2 (6 bases). The CDR3 runs to 15 residues. Looked up from germline, CDR1 is SGHTA and CDR2 is FQGNSA. The CDR3 DNA reads as TGTGCCAGCAGTTTAGCGGTTACTAGCACAGATACGCAGTATTTT. Its translation: CASSLAVTSTDTQYF.

V usage is TRBV4-1 and J usage is TRBJ2-1; a weak D match, TRBD2 (5 bases). This CDR3 has 16 amino acids. V lost 4 bases and J 0 bases, leaving 13 bases between the germline ends. Germline V gene sequence: CDR1 MGHRA, CDR2 YSYEKL. The CDR3 nucleotides read TGCGCCAGCAGCCCGTCCAGCGGCAGCTCCTACAATGAGCAGTTCTTC. It encodes CASSPSSGSSYNEQFF.

The chain joins TRBV7-9 to TRBJ2-1; D is possibly TRBD2 (5 bases). The CDR3 has 15 amino acids. Germline V gene data show CDR1 as SEHNR and CDR2 as FQNEAQ (reference sequence). Trimming shortened V by 3 bases and J by 0 bases, and 9 bases separated the two germline ends. The DNA of the CDR3 is TGTGCCAGCAGCTTTAGCGAGAGCTCCTACAATGAGCAGTTCTTC. Amino acid sequence: CASSFSESSYNEQFF.

J is TRBJ2-1 and V is TRBV5-1; 10 nucleotides agree with TRBD2. The CDR3 runs 17 residues. In germline, CDR1 is SGHRS, CDR2 YFSETQ. V was pared by 1 base and J by 8 bases, with 12 bases of the junction left unmatched. For the CDR3, the DNA is TGCGCCAGCAGCTTGTGGGGGGATCCTAGCGGGAGCGATGAGCAGTTCTTC. It codes for CASSLWGDPSGSDEQFF.

The gene calls are TRBV10-1 and TRBJ2-4; D might be TRBD1 or TRBD2, each matching 5 bases. V was cut by 6 bases and J by 3 bases, with 21 bases left in between. The V gene's germline CDR1 is WNHNN and CDR2 SYGVQD (reference sequence). This CDR3 has 17 residues. The CDR3 loop reads CASRQWDRSRVKNIQYF. The DNA of the CDR3 is TGCGCCAGCAGACAATGGGACCGGAGCAGGGTCAAAAACATTCAGTACTTC.

The chain recombines TRBV19 with TRBJ1-1; tentatively, D is TRBD1 (5 bases). The CDR3 is 13 residues long. The germline CDR1 and CDR2 sequences are LNHDA and SQIVND (reference sequence). Trimming removed 5 bases at V and 2 bases at J, with 9 bases between. The CDR3 coding sequence is TGTGCCAGTAGTTTACAGGATAACACTGAAGCTTTCTTT. Protein sequence: CASSLQDNTEAFF.

A single count supports this clone. V usage is TRBV29-1 and J usage is TRBJ2-7; D remains unclear. Trimming took off 6 bases at V and 1 base at J, with 7 bases between the two ends. Germline CDR1 reads SQVTM; CDR2 reads ANQGSEA. The CDR3 has 11 residues. CDR3 loop: CSVQASYEQYF. The DNA for the CDR3 is TGCAGCGTCCAAGCATCCTACGAGCAGTACTTC.

The chain joins TRBV27 to TRBJ2-1; 8 nucleotides agree with TRBD1. Germline V lookup: CDR1 MNHEY, CDR2 SMNVEV (reference sequence). The V segment lost 2 bases and the J segment 5 bases; nucleotides outside the gene matches: 5. CDR3 size: 15 residues. CDR3 DNA sequence: TGTGCCAGCAGTTTACAGGGACAGGTTGACAATGAGCAGTTCTTC. Translating it yields CASSLQGQVDNEQFF.

This chain joins TRBV9 and TRBJ2-7; 8 nucleotides line up with TRBD2. CDR1 and CDR2 from the germline V gene are SGDLS and YYNGEE. This CDR3 contains 13 residues. Trimming removed 5 bases from V and 6 bases from J; junction bases left unmatched: 7. The CDR3 loop reads CASSGSGSGEQYF. As DNA, the CDR3 is TGTGCCAGCAGTGGAAGCGGGAGCGGCGAGCAGTACTTC.

The chain combines TRBV7-2 with TRBJ2-1, with a weak D call TRBD1 (5 bases). The V end was cut by 4 bases, the J end by 3 bases, with 13 bases between. The CDR3 is made up of 15 amino acids. Germline lookup yields CDR1 SGHTA and CDR2 FQGNSA. CDR3 bases: TGTGCCAGCAGCTGGGCCATGGGGCTCTACAATGAGCAGTTCTTC. Translated, it gives CASSWAMGLYNEQFF.

The rearrangement joins TRBV6-1 to TRBJ1-1; TRBD1 matches 8 bases. The CDR3 is 16 residues long. Germline V lookup: CDR1 MNHNS, CDR2 SASEGT. The V and J ends lost 3 bases and 1 base, in that order; junction bases with no gene match: 7. CDR3 sequence (DNA): TGTGCCAGCAGTGAGTGGACAGGGAGGGGGAACACTGAAGCTTTCTTT. Its translation: CASSEWTGRGNTEAFF.

The V and J genes are TRBV15 and TRBJ2-3; D may be TRBD1 (6 bases). The CDR3 runs to 15 residues. The V end was cut by 4 bases, the J end by 0 bases, with 11 bases between. Germline V gene sequence: CDR1 LNHNV, CDR2 YYDKDF (reference sequence). In DNA form, the CDR3 reads TGTGCCACCAGCACAGGGGAAACTAGCACAGATACGCAGTATTTT. This codes for CATSTGETSTDTQYF.

This clone occurred once. This chain joins TRBV14 and TRBJ2-1, with TRBD1 as a possible D gene (5 bases). The V gene's germline CDR1 is SGHDN and CDR2 FVKESK. The V end lost 3 bases, the J end lost 5 bases, and 17 bases lay between the germline ends. The CDR3 is made up of 16 amino acids. CDR3 bases: TGTGCCAGCAGCCAGATTCAGGGTTGGGGCAACAATGAGCAGTTCTTC. This gives the protein CASSQIQGWGNNEQFF. Filled out from reference TRBV14 and TRBJ2-1, the complete variable domain reads EAGVTQFPSHSVIEKGQTVTLRCDPISGHDNLYWYRRVMGKEIKFLLHFVKESKQDESGMPNNRFLAERTGGTYSTLKVQPAELEDSGVYFCASSQIQGWGNNEQFFGPGTRLTVL.

The chain couples TRBV4-1 to TRBJ2-3, with TRBD1 as a possible D gene (5 bases). Germline V gene data show CDR1 as MGHRA and CDR2 as YSYEKL. Trimming took 3 bases from V and 6 from J, leaving 13 bases between them. The CDR3 spans 14 residues. The CDR3 here is CASSHPTGPDTQYF. The CDR3 DNA sequence: TGCGCCAGCAGCCATCCTACAGGACCTGATACGCAGTATTTT.